The present TCR beta chain was sequenced within a study of blood T cell repertoires in COVID-19. This clone occurred a few times. This CDR3 has 17 residues. Germline CDR1 is SGHDT and CDR2 is YYEEEE. The V gene end was trimmed by 0 bases and the J gene end by 4 bases; junction bases not matched to a gene: 12. Assay: immunoSEQ multiplex PCR; the TCRdb copy retains only in-frame clones and omits some. The top ten clones hold 3.5% to 5.5% of a sample with approximately 290,000 clones, around 85% of them seen once. The specimen sequenced was PBMCs or T cells enriched from blood (not recorded which). The origin of this receptor is a woman in her thirties who had recovered from COVID-19. The chain is built from TRBV5-6 and TRBJ1-2; 7 bases map to TRBD1. The CDR3 sequence is CASSLEVGGASFYGYTF. The CDR3 bases are TGTGCCAGCAGCTTGGAAGTAGGGGGCGCATCTTTCTATGGCTACACCTTC.